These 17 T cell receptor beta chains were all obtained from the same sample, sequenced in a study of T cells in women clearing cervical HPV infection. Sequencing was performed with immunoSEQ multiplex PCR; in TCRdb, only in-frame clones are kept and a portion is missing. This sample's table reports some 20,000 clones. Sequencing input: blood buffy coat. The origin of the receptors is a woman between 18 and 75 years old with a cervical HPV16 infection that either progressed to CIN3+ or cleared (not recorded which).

The sequenced CDR3 bases are TGTGCCAGCAGCTTAGCGGGACAGGGGCCCGTGACCCCG. Protein product: CASSLAGQGPVTP. The complete CDR3 protein is CASSLAGQGPVTPQYF. The V call is TRBV7-2, the J call TRBJ2-3, with 10 bases fitting TRBD1. The sequenced fragment ends 3 residues before the CDR3 boundary, so the rest is inferred from the germline J gene. Germline V gives CDR1 SGHTA, CDR2 FQGNSA. This CDR3 spans 16 amino acids.

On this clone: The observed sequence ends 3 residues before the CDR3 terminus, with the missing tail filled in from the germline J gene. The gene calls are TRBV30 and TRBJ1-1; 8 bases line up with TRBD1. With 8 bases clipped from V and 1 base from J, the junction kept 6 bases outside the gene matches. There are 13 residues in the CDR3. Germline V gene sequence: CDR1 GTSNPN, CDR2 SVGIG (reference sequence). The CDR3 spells CAGGDRRNTEAFF. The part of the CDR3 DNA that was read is TGTGCCGGAGGGGACAGGAGGAACACTGAA.

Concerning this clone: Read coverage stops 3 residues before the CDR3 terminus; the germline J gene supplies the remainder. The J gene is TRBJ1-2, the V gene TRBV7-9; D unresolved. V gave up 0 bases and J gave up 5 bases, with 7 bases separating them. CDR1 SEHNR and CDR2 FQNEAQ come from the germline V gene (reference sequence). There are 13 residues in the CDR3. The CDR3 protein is CASSLAGGYGYTF. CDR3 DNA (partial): TGTGCCAGCAGCTTAGCTGGCGGGTATGGC.

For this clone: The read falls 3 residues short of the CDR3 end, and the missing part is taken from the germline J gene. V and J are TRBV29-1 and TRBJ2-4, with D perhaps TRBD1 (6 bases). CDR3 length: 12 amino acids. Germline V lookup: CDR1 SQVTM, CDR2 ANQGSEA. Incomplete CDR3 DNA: TGCAGCGTGGACGGGACACAGGAGACT. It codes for CSVDGTQET. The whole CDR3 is CSVDGTQETQYF. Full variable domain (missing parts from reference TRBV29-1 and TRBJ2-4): SAVISQKPSRDICQRGTSLTIQCQVDSQVTMMFWYRQQPGQSLTLIATANQGSEATYESGFVIDKFPISRPNLTFSTLTVSNMSPEDSSIYLCSVDGTQETQYFGAGTRLSVL.

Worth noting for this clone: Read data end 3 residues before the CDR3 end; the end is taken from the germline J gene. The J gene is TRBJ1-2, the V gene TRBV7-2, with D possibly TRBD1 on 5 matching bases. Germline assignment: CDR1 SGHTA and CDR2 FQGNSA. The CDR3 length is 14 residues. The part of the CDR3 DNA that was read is TGTGCCAGCAGCTTGCAAGGGCAGGGTGACGGC. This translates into CASSLQGQGDG. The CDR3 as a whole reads CASSLQGQGDGYTF.

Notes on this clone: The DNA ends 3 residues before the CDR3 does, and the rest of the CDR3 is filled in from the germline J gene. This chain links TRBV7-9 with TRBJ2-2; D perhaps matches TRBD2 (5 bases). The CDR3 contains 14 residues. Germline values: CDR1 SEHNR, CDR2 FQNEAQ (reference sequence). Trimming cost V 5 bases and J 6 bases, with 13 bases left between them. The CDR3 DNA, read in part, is TGTGCCAGCAGCGGGGTCCAGGACTCCGGGGAG. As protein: CASSGVQDSGE. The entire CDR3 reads CASSGVQDSGELFF.

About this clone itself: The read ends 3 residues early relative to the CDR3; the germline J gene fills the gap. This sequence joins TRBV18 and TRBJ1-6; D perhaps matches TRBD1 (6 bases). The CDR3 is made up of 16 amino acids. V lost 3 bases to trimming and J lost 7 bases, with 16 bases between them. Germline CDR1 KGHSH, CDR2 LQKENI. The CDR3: CASSPGIQGKNSPLHF. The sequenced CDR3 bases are TGTGCCAGCTCACCCGGGATACAGGGAAAAAATTCACCC.

The CDR3 DNA, read in part, is TGTGCCAGCAGTCCAACTAACGGGGGATACAATGAG. This codes for CASSPTNGGYNE. The whole CDR3 protein is CASSPTNGGYNEQFF. This chain joins TRBV28 and TRBJ2-1, with TRBD2 as a possible D gene (6 bases). The read ends 3 residues early relative to the CDR3; the germline J gene fills the gap. Germline V CDR1 and CDR2: MDHEN, SYDVKM. The CDR3 runs to 15 residues. Trimming removed 5 bases at V and 4 bases at J, with 15 bases between. Looking up the rest from reference TRBV28 and TRBJ2-1 gives the full variable domain: DVKVTQSSRYLVKRTGEKVFLECVQDMDHENMFWYRQDPGLGLRLIYFSYDVKMKEKGDIPEGYSVSREKKERFSLILESASTNQTSMYLCASSPTNGGYNEQFFGPGTRLTVL.

Incomplete CDR3 DNA: TGTGCCATCAGTCGTAGCGGGGCGGAATTAGATACG. Translating gives CAISRSGAELDT. The full CDR3 reads CAISRSGAELDTQYF. The V and J genes are TRBV10-3 and TRBJ2-3; 8 bases are shared with TRBD2. The read finishes 3 residues shy of the CDR3 end, and the germline J gene is used to complete it. Germline-derived CDR1 and CDR2 are ENHRY and SYGVKD. The CDR3 is made up of 15 amino acids. V dropped 5 bases and J dropped 5; count of bases not matched to a gene: 9.

CDR3: CASSLELQETQYF. The covered CDR3 bases are TGTGCCAGCAGCTTAGAACTACAAGAGACC. The V call is TRBV13, the J call TRBJ2-5, with D uncertain. The CDR3 end lies 3 residues beyond the end of the read and is filled in from the germline J gene. The CDR3 contains 13 residues. The V end was cut by 1 base, the J end by 2 bases, with 5 bases between. Germline V gives CDR1 PRHDT, CDR2 FYEKMQ (reference sequence).

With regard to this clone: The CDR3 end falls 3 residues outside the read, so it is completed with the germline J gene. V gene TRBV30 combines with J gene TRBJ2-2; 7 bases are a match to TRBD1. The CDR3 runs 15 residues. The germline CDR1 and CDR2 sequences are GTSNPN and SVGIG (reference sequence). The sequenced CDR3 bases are TGTGCCTGGAGTGTAGGGACAGTCGCAAATGAAAAG. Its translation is CAWSVGTVANEK. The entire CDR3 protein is CAWSVGTVANEKLFF.

Here the CDR3 reads CASSYTTEANQPQHF. CDR3 bases read: TGTGCCAGCAGTTACACGACAGAGGCGAATCAGCCC. This rearrangement joins TRBV6-2 or TRBV6-3 to TRBJ1-5, with D possibly TRBD1 on 5 matching bases. The CDR3 is cut off 3 residues early in the read; its end comes from the germline J gene. CDR3 length equals 15 residues. Germline-derived CDR1 and CDR2 are MNHEY and SVGEGT. Trimming cost V 2 bases and J 4 bases, with 12 bases left between them.

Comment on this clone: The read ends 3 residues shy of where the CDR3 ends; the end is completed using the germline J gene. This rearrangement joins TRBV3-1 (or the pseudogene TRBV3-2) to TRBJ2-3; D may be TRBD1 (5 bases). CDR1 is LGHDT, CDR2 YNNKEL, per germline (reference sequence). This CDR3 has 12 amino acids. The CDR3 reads CASSQSEGAQYF. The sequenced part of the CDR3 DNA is TGTGCCAGCAGCCAATCGGAAGGGGCG.

The DNA read from the CDR3 is TGTGCCAGCAGCCTTGACAGAGACAATTCACCC. Protein sequence: CASSLDRDNSP. The entire CDR3 reads CASSLDRDNSPLHF. This chain connects TRBV7-3 to TRBJ1-6, with D possibly TRBD1 on 5 matching bases. The read is 3 residues too short to cover the CDR3 end, so that end is filled in from the germline J gene. V was pared by 5 bases and J by 7 bases, with 12 bases between. CDR3 length: 14 residues. Germline loops: CDR1 SGHTA, CDR2 FQGTGA.

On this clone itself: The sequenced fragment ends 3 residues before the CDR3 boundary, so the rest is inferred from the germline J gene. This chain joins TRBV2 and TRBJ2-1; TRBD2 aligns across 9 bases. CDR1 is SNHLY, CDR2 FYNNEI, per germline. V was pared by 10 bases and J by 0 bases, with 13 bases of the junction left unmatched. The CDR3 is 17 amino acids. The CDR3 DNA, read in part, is TGTGCCACCTGGGGTAGCGGGGGCCCCCCCTCCTACAATGAG. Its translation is CATWGSGGPPSYNE. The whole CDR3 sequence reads CATWGSGGPPSYNEQFF.

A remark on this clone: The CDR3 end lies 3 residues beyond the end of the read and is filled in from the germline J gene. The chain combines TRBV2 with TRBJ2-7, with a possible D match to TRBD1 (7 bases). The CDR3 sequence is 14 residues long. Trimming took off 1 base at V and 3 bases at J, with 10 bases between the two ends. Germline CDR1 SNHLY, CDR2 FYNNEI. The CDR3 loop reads CASSEGRGDYEQYF. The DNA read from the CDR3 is TGTGCCAGCAGTGAAGGCAGGGGGGACTACGAG.

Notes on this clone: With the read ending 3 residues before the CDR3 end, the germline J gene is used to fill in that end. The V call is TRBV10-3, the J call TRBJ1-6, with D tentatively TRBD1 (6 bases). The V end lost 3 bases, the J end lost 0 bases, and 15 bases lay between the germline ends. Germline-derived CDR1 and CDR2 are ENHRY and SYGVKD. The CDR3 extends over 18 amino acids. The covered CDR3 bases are TGTGCCATCAGTGAAGGGGGTTTTGGGAGCTCCTATAATTCACCC. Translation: CAISEGGFGSSYNSP. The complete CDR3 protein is CAISEGGFGSSYNSPLHF.